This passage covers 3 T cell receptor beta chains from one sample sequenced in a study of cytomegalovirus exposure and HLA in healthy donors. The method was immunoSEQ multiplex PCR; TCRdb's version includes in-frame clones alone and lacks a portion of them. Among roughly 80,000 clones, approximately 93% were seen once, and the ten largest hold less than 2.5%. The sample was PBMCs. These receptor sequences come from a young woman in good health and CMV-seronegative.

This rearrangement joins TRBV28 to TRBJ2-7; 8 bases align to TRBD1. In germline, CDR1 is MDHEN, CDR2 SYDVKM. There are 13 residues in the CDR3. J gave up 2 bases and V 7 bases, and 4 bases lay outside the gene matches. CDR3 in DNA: TGTGCCAGCAAAGGGACAGGCACCTACGAGCAGTACTTC. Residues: CASKGTGTYEQYF.

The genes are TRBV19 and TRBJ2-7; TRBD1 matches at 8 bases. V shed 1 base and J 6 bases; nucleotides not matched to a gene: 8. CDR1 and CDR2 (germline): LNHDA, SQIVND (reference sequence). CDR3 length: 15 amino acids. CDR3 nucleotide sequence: TGTGCCAGTAGTATAGTAGGGACAGGTCCTTTCGAGCAGTACTTC. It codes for CASSIVGTGPFEQYF.

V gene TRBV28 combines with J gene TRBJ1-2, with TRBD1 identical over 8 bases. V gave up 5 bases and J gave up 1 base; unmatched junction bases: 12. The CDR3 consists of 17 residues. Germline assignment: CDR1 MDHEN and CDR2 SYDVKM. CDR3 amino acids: CASSPGTLQGGNYGYTF. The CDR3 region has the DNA TGTGCCAGCAGTCCGGGGACCCTACAGGGGGGTAACTATGGCTACACCTTC.